Listed below are T cell receptor beta chains from one sample, sequenced in a study of blood T cells in healthy people across ages. Each CDR3 protein gets one entry after TCRdb re-called the 5' RACE reads with MiXCR. The sample lists about 670,000 distinct CDR3 sequences, roughly 41% occurring once. The sample taken for sequencing was blood. The receptors stem from a man older than 75 in good health. CDR3s include the opening cysteine and the closing phenylalanine or tryptophan. The D gene is left open where the match is weak. The listing skips clone size in some rows; elsewhere it reads once, few, many or a size class.

D	J	size	V	CDR3	DNA
TRBD1	TRBJ1-1	-	TRBV6-2/TRBV6-3	CASSYGQGEAFF	TGTGCCAGCAGTTACGGACAGGGGGAAGCTTTCTTT
TRBD2	TRBJ2-3	few	TRBV20-1	CSAGRETGGRTDTQYF	TGCAGTGCAGGGCGGGAGACGGGGGGGAGAACAGATACGCAGTATTTT
-	TRBJ2-3	few	TRBV7-2	CASSSPIIDTQYF	TGTGCCAGCAGCTCCCCCATTATAGATACGCAGTATTTT
-	TRBJ1-2	-	TRBV6-2/TRBV6-3	CASSFNSRPYGYTF	TGTGCCAGCAGTTTCAACAGCCGTCCCTATGGCTACACCTTC
-	TRBJ2-1	-	TRBV6-5	CASSRGAAEMYNEQFF	TGTGCCAGCAGCCGGGGGGCTGCTGAAATGTACAATGAGCAGTTCTTC
-	TRBJ1-6	-	TRBV6-5	CASSRRSNSPLHF	TGTGCCAGCAGCCGGAGGTCCAATTCACCCCTCCACTTT
-	TRBJ2-1	few	TRBV29-1	CSVLGWGQFF	TGCAGCGTTCTGGGATGGGGGCAGTTCTTC
TRBD1	TRBJ1-5	-	TRBV20-1	CSARVGTGNNQPQHF	TGCAGTGCTAGAGTAGGGACAGGGAACAATCAGCCCCAGCATTTT
TRBD1	TRBJ2-7	-	TRBV27	CASSYWTGGGDEQYF	TGTGCCAGCAGTTATTGGACAGGGGGAGGCGACGAGCAGTACTTC
-	TRBJ2-3	few	TRBV4-2	CASSQDLVGSNTDTQYF	TGTGCCAGCAGCCAAGACTTGGTGGGATCCAACACAGATACGCAGTATTTT
TRBD1	TRBJ2-7	few	TRBV13	CASSARPGQGYYEQYF	TGTGCCAGCAGCGCTCGACCGGGACAGGGTTACTACGAGCAGTACTTC
TRBD2	TRBJ2-3	-	TRBV4-2	CASSHELAGGTLSSTDTQYF	TGTGCCAGCAGCCATGAGCTAGCGGGAGGGACTCTTTCTAGCACAGATACGCAGTATTTT
-	TRBJ2-3	few	TRBV4-1	CASSQGWAFDSTDTQYF	TGCGCCAGCAGCCAAGGGTGGGCCTTTGATTCCACAGATACGCAGTATTTT
TRBD2	TRBJ2-5	-	TRBV14	CASSQDGLAGETQYF	TGTGCCAGCAGCCAAGACGGACTAGCGGGGGAGACCCAGTACTTC
TRBD2	TRBJ2-5	-	TRBV7-2	CASSLGLAGVAQYF	TGTGCCAGCAGCTTAGGACTAGCGGGGGTGGCCCAGTACTTC
-	TRBJ1-2	-	TRBV29-1	CSARPSSYGYTF	TGCAGCGCGAGGCCGTCGTCCTATGGCTACACCTTC
-	TRBJ1-2	few	TRBV25-1	CASRKPGENYGYTF	TGTGCCAGCAGAAAGCCAGGGGAGAACTATGGCTACACCTTC
TRBD2	TRBJ2-2	-	TRBV20-1	CSARPPSGGAETGELFF	TGCAGTGCTAGACCCCCTAGCGGGGGGGCAGAGACCGGGGAGCTGTTTTTT
-	TRBJ2-1	few	TRBV7-2	CASSLNGGPEGEQFF	TGTGCCAGCAGCTTGAACGGGGGGCCCGAAGGTGAGCAGTTCTTC
TRBD2	TRBJ2-1	many	TRBV9	CASSVAPETSGYNEQFF	TGTGCCAGCAGCGTAGCTCCAGAGACTAGCGGTTACAATGAGCAGTTCTTC
TRBD2	TRBJ2-3	once	TRBV6-2/TRBV6-3	CASSYFGTSGSVKTDTQYF	TGTGCCAGCAGTTACTTCGGGACTAGCGGGTCCGTAAAGACAGATACGCAGTATTTT
-	TRBJ2-3	-	TRBV14	CASTPGFSTDTQYF	TGTGCCAGCACCCCGGGGTTTAGCACAGATACGCAGTATTTT
TRBD2	TRBJ2-1	-	TRBV7-2	CASRPQGGGANEQFF	TGTGCCAGCCGACCTCAGGGCGGGGGGGCCAATGAGCAGTTCTTC
-	TRBJ1-5	-	TRBV6-1	CASSEVLGGNQPQHF	TGTGCCAGCAGTGAAGTTTTGGGGGGCAATCAGCCCCAGCATTTT
TRBD2	TRBJ2-1	-	TRBV6-5	CASSYSGANNEQFF	TGTGCCAGCAGTTATAGCGGGGCCAACAATGAGCAGTTCTTC
TRBD1	TRBJ1-3	once	TRBV12-3/TRBV12-4	CASRGDSSSGNTIYF	TGTGCCAGCAGGGGGGACAGTAGCTCTGGAAACACCATATATTTT
TRBD1	TRBJ1-6	-	TRBV6-1	CASSEFPTGNNSPLHF	TGTGCCAGCAGTGAATTCCCGACAGGGAATAATTCACCCCTCCACTTT
-	TRBJ2-3	-	TRBV9	CASSVDVAAADTQYF	TGTGCCAGCAGCGTAGATGTAGCAGCAGCAGATACGCAGTATTTT
-	TRBJ1-2	-	TRBV3-1	CASSPGLYYGYTF	TGTGCCAGCAGCCCCGGGCTGTACTATGGCTACACCTTC
-	TRBJ1-4	few	TRBV5-1	CASQIDGDNEKLFF	TGCGCCAGTCAAATAGACGGGGATAATGAAAAACTGTTTTTT
-	TRBJ1-5	-	TRBV6-2/TRBV6-3	CASSYEMTANNQPQHF	TGTGCCAGCAGTTACGAGATGACAGCCAACAATCAGCCCCAGCATTTT
-	TRBJ2-5	-	TRBV29-1	CSVAPGSGETLYF	-
-	TRBJ1-1	many	TRBV20-1	CSAAVMNTEAFF	TGCAGTGCCGCGGTCATGAACACTGAAGCTTTCTTT
-	TRBJ2-3	-	TRBV28	CASSLFTAGGQNTQYF	TGTGCCAGCAGTTTATTTACAGCTGGAGGGCAAAATACGCAGTATTTT
-	TRBJ2-3	few	TRBV7-2	CASSLEGRARGLDTQYF	TGTGCCAGCAGCTTAGAGGGGCGGGCTAGAGGCCTGGATACGCAGTATTTT
TRBD1	TRBJ2-7	few	TRBV27	CASRGTAPNREQYF	TGTGCCAGCAGGGGGACAGCCCCTAATCGCGAGCAGTACTTC
-	TRBJ2-7	few	TRBV5-1	CASSSEPQGWYEQYF	TGCGCCAGCAGCTCGGAGCCCCAAGGGTGGTACGAGCAGTACTTC
-	TRBJ1-1	-	TRBV3-1	CASSQKGTPEAFF	TGTGCCAGCAGCCAGAAGGGTACGCCTGAAGCTTTCTTT
-	TRBJ2-3	-	TRBV20-1	CSARRGLMGTDTQYF	TGCAGTGCTAGACGCGGACTTATGGGCACAGATACGCAGTATTTT
-	TRBJ1-6	-	TRBV5-1	CASSLARQEDSPLHF	TGCGCCAGCAGCTTGGCCCGACAGGAAGATTCACCCCTCCACTTT
TRBD2	TRBJ2-1	-	TRBV5-1	CASSFTSGRIGEQFF	TGCGCCAGCAGCTTTACTAGCGGGAGAATTGGTGAGCAGTTCTTC
-	TRBJ1-6	-	TRBV7-3	CASSLTLGNSPLHF	TGTGCCAGCAGCTTAACCTTGGGGAATTCACCCCTCCACTTT
TRBD1	TRBJ1-2	few	TRBV6-1	CASSLGQKNYGYTF	TGTGCCAGCAGTTTGGGACAGAAGAACTATGGCTACACCTTC
-	TRBJ2-7	few	TRBV6-5	CASSYAQYYEQYF	TGTGCCAGCAGTTACGCCCAATACTACGAGCAGTACTTC
-	TRBJ2-7	-	TRBV20-1	CSARGAVGIEQYF	TGCAGTGCTAGGGGTGCTGTAGGGATCGAGCAGTACTTC
-	TRBJ1-1	few	TRBV25-1	CASKRQNTEAFF	TGTGCCAGCAAACGGCAGAACACTGAAGCTTTCTTT
-	TRBJ1-2	-	TRBV4-2	CASSQDRNTRNGYTF	TGTGCCAGCAGCCAAGATAGGAACACTCGAAATGGCTACACCTTC
-	TRBJ1-1	-	TRBV7-2	CASSLADNTEAFF	TGTGCCAGCAGCTTAGCAGATAACACTGAAGCTTTCTTT
-	TRBJ1-2	-	TRBV2	CATRERDNYGYTF	TGTGCCACCCGTGAACGGGATAACTATGGCTACACCTTC
TRBD1	TRBJ1-5	-	TRBV20-1	CSARAGGAPNQPQHF	TGCAGTGCTAGAGCAGGGGGCGCCCCCAATCAGCCCCAGCATTTT
TRBD2	TRBJ2-3	-	TRBV2	CASRRDLTTGLAGDPDTQYF	TGTGCCAGCAGGAGGGACCTAACAACCGGACTAGCGGGAGACCCAGATACGCAGTATTTT
TRBD1	TRBJ1-5	-	TRBV29-1	CSVGQGRDQPQHF	TGCAGCGTTGGACAGGGTAGGGATCAGCCCCAGCATTTT
-	TRBJ2-1	-	TRBV11-1	CASGPRASYNEQFF	TGTGCCAGCGGACCCAGAGCATCCTACAATGAGCAGTTCTTC
-	TRBJ2-6	-	TRBV6-1	CASSNIFSGHSGANVLTF	TGTGCCAGCAGCAACATATTTTCGGGGCACTCTGGGGCCAACGTCCTGACTTTC
-	TRBJ2-7	-	TRBV28	CASSSPGNNDYEQYF	TGTGCCAGCAGTTCACCGGGAAATAATGATTACGAGCAGTACTTC